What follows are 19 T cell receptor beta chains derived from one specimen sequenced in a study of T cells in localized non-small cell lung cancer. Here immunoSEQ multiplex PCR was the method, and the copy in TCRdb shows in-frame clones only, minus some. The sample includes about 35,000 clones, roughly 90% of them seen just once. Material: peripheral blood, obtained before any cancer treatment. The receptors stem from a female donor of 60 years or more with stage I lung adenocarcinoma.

CDR3 amino acids: CASSSPGLKNIQYF. The CDR3, as DNA: TGTGCCAGCAGCTCCCCGGGACTGAAAAACATTCAGTACTTC. This rearrangement joins TRBV7-2 to TRBJ2-4, with a possible D match to TRBD2 (6 bases). Germline V gene lookup returns CDR1 SGHTA and CDR2 FQGNSA. Between the trimmed V and J ends, which lost 4 bases and 4 bases, there was a span of 11 bases. CDR3 size: 14 residues.

Here the CDR3 reads CASSLGQTNTGELFF. CDR3 DNA: TGTGCCAGCAGCTTAGGACAGACGAACACCGGGGAGCTGTTTTTT. This chain connects TRBV7-9 to TRBJ2-2; the D gene is possibly TRBD1 (5 bases). The V gene lost 1 base and the J gene lost 0 bases, with 6 bases spanning the gap. CDR3 length: 15 amino acids. Germline V lookup: CDR1 SEHNR, CDR2 FQNEAQ (reference sequence).

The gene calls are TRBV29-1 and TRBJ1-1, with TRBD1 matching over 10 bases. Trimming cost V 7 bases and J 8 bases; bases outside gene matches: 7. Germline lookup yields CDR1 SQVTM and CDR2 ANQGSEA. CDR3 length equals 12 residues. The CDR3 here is CSASGTGVEAFF. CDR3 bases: TGCAGCGCTTCCGGGACAGGGGTGGAAGCTTTCTTT.

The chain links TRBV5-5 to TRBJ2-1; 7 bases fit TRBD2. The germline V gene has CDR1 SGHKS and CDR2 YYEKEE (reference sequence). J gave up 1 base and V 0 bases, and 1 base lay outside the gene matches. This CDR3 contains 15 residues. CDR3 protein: CASSLEAGSYNEQFF. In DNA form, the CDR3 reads TGTGCCAGCAGCTTGGAAGCGGGGTCCTACAATGAGCAGTTCTTC. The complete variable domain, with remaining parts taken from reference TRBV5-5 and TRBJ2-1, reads DAGVTQSPTHLIKTRGQQVTLRCSPISGHKSVSWYQQVLGQGPQFIFQYYEKEERGRGNFPDRFSARQFPNYSSELNVNALLLGDSALYLCASSLEAGSYNEQFFGPGTRLTVL.

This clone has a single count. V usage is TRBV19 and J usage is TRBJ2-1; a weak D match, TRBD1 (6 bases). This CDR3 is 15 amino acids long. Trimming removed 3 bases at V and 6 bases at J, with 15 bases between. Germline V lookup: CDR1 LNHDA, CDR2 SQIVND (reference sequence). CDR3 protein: CASSIGQGTGNEQFF. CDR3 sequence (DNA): TGTGCCAGTAGTATCGGGCAGGGGACGGGCAATGAGCAGTTCTTC.

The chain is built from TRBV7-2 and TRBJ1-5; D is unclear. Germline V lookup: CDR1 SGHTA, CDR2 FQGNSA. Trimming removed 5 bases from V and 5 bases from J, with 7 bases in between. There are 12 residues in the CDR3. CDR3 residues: CASSPRDQPQHF. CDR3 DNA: TGTGCCAGCAGCCCCCGTGATCAGCCCCAGCATTTT.

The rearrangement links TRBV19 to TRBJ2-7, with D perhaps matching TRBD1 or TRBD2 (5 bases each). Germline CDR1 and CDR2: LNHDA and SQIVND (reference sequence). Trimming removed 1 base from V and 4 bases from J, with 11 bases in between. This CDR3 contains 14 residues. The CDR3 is CASSIVPGGYEQYF. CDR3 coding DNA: TGTGCCAGTAGTATAGTGCCTGGGGGATACGAGCAGTACTTC.

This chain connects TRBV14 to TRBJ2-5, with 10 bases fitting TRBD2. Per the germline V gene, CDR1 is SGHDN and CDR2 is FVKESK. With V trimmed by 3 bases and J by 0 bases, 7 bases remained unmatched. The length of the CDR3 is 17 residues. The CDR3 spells CASSHRGLAENQETQYF. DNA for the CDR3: TGTGCCAGCAGCCACCGAGGACTAGCGGAAAACCAAGAGACCCAGTACTTC.

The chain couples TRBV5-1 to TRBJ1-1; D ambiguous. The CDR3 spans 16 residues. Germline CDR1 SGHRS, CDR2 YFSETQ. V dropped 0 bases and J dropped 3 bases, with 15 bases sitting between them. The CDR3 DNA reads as TGCGCCAGCAGCTTGGGGGGTCGCCAAAGGGACACTGAAGCTTTCTTT. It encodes CASSLGGRQRDTEAFF.

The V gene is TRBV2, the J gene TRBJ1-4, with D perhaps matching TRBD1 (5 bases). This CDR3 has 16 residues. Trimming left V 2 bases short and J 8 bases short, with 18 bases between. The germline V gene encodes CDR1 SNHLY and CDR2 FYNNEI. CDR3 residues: CASSERWGQGREKLFF. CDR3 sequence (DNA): TGTGCCAGCAGTGAAAGGTGGGGCCAGGGTCGCGAAAAACTGTTTTTT.

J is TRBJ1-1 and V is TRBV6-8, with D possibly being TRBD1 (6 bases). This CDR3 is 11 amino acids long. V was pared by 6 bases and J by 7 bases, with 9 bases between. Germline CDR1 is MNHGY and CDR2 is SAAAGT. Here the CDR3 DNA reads TGTGCCAGCAGACAGGGACGTGAAGCTTTCTTT. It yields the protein CASRQGREAFF.

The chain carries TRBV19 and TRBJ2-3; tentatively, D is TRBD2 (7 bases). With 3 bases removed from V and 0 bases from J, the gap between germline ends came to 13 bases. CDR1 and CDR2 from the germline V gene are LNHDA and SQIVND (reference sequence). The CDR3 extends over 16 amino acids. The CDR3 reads CASSMGGRQSTDTQYF. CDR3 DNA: TGTGCCAGTAGTATGGGGGGGCGACAGAGCACAGATACGCAGTATTTT.

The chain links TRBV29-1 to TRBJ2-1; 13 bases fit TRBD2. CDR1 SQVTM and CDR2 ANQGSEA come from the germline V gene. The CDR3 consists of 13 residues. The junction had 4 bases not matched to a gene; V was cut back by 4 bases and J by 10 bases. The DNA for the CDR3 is TGCAGCGTTGGACTAGCGGGGGGTGTAGAGCAGTTCTTC. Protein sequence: CSVGLAGGVEQFF.

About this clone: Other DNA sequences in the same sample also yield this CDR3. The CDR3 loop is CASSPGTANTGELFF. CDR3 in DNA: TGTGCCAGCAGCCCCGGGACAGCGAACACCGGGGAGCTGTTTTTT. The chain is built from TRBV7-2 and TRBJ2-2, with TRBD1 identical over 7 bases. This CDR3 is built from 15 residues. V dropped 5 bases and J dropped 0; count of bases not matched to a gene: 3. Germline CDR1 reads SGHTA; CDR2 reads FQGNSA.

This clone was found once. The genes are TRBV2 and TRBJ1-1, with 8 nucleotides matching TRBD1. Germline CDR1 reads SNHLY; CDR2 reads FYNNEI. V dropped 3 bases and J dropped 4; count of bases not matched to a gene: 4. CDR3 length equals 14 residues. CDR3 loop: CASSEDRDLTEAFF. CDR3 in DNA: TGTGCCAGCAGTGAGGACAGGGATCTCACTGAAGCTTTCTTT.

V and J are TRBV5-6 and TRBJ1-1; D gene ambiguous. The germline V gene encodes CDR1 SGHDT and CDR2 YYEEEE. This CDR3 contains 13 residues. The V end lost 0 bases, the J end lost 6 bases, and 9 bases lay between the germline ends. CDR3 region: CASSLGAAPEAFF. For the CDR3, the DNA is TGTGCCAGCAGCTTGGGGGCAGCCCCTGAAGCTTTCTTT.

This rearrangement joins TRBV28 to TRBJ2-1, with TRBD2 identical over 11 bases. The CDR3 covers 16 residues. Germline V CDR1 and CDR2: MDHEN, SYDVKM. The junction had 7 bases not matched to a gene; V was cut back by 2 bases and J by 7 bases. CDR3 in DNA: TGTGCCAGCAGTTTACCTAGCGGGGGGTTCGGGAATGAGCAGTTCTTC. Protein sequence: CASSLPSGGFGNEQFF.

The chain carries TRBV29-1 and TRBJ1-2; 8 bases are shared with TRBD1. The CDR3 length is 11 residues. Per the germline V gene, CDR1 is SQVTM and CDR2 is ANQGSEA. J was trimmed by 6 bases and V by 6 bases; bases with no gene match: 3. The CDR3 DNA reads TGCAGCGTAGGGACAGGTCATGGCTACACCTTC. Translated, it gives CSVGTGHGYTF.

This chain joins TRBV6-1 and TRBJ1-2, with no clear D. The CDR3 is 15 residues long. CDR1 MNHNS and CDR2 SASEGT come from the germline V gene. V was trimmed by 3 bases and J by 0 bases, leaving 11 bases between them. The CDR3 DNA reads TGTGCCAGCAGTGAGGGCAGCGCGGCTAACTATGGCTACACCTTC. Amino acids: CASSEGSAANYGYTF.